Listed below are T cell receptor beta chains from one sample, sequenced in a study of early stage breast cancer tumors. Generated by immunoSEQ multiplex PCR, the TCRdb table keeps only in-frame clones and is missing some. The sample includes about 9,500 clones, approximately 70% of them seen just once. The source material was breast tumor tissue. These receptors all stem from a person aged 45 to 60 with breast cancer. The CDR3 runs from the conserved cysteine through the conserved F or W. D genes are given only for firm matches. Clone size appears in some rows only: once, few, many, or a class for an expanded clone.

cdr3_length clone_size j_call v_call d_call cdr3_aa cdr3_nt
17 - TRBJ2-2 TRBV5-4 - CASSLGGPTGNTGELFF TGTGCCAGCAGCTTGGGGGGCCCGACAGGAAACACCGGGGAGCTGTTTTTT
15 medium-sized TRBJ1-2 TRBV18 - CASSPGSGLSDGYTF TGTGCCAGCTCACCAGGGTCAGGTTTGTCGGACGGCTACACCTTC
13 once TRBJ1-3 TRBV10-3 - CAIRENSGNTIYF TGTGCCATCAGGGAAAACTCTGGAAACACCATATATTTT
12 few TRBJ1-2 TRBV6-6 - CASRGANYGYTF TGTGCCAGCAGGGGAGCTAACTATGGCTACACCTTC
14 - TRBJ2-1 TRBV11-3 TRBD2 CASSPLGGVNEQFF TGTGCCAGCAGCCCACTGGGGGGGGTCAATGAGCAGTTCTTC
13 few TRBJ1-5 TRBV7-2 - CASSMTDITTQHF TGTGCCAGCAGCATGACAGACATCACGACCCAGCATTTT
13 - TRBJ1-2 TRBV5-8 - CASTPVQLSGYTF TGTGCCAGTACGCCGGTACAGCTCTCTGGCTACACCTTC
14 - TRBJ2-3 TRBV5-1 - CASSLPDSTDTQYF TGCGCCAGCAGCTTGCCAGATAGCACAGATACGCAGTATTTT
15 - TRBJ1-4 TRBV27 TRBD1 CASSFGGQPNEKLFF TGTGCCAGCAGTTTTGGGGGACAGCCGAATGAAAAACTGTTTTTT
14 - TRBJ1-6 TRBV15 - CATSRPGDSSPLHF TGTGCCACCAGCAGACCTGGGGATTCTTCACCCCTCCACTTT
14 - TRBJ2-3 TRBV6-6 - CASSYDSGTDTQYF TGTGCCAGCAGTTACGATTCGGGAACAGATACGCAGTATTTT
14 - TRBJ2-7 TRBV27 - CATQRPGLPYEQYF TGTGCCACCCAACGTCCGGGACTCCCCTACGAGCAGTACTTC
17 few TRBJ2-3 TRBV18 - CASSPHAGTTSTDTQYF TGTGCCAGCTCACCACATGCAGGGACGACTAGCACAGATACGCAGTATTTT
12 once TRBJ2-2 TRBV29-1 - CSVGEGAGELFF TGCAGCGTGGGGGAGGGGGCCGGGGAGCTGTTTTTT
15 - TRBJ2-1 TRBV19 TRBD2 CASSMGGSGYNEQFF TGTGCCAGTAGTATGGGGGGGAGTGGGTACAATGAGCAGTTCTTC
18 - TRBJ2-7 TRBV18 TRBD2 CASSPFSGTSGSSYEQYF TGTGCCAGCTCACCCTTTTCCGGGACTAGCGGGAGCTCCTACGAGCAGTACTTC
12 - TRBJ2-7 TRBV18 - CASSPEDREQYF TGTGCCAGCTCACCGGAGGATCGCGAGCAGTACTTC
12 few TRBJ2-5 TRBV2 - CASIASRETQYF TGTGCCAGCATCGCCTCTAGGGAGACCCAGTACTTC
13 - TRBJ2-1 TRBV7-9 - CASSLDPSTEQFF TGTGCCAGCAGCTTAGACCCGAGCACCGAGCAGTTCTTC
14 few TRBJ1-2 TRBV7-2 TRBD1 CASSLGEGRGGYTF TGTGCCAGCAGCTTAGGGGAGGGCAGGGGGGGCTACACCTTC
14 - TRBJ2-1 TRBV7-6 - CASSTRDTRNEQFF TGTGCCAGCAGTACCAGGGACACGCGCAATGAGCAGTTCTTC
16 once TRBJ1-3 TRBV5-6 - CASSARQRSSGNTIYF TGTGCCAGCAGCGCTAGACAGAGGAGCTCTGGAAACACCATATATTTT
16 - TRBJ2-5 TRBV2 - CASSERQGDGKETQYF TGTGCCAGCAGTGAAAGGCAGGGAGATGGGAAAGAGACCCAGTACTTC
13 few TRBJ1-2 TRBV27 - CASSLSGDYGYTF TGTGCCAGCAGTTTATCAGGTGACTATGGCTACACCTTC
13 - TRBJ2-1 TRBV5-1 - CASTRGANNEQFF TGCGCCAGCACCCGGGGGGCTAACAATGAGCAGTTCTTC
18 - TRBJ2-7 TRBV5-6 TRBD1 CASSLNGDRGSPGGEQYF TGTGCCAGCAGCTTGAATGGAGACAGGGGGTCCCCGGGGGGAGAGCAGTACTTC
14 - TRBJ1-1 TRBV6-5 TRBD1 CASTGGDRVPEAFF TGTGCCAGCACTGGCGGAGACAGGGTTCCTGAAGCTTTCTTT